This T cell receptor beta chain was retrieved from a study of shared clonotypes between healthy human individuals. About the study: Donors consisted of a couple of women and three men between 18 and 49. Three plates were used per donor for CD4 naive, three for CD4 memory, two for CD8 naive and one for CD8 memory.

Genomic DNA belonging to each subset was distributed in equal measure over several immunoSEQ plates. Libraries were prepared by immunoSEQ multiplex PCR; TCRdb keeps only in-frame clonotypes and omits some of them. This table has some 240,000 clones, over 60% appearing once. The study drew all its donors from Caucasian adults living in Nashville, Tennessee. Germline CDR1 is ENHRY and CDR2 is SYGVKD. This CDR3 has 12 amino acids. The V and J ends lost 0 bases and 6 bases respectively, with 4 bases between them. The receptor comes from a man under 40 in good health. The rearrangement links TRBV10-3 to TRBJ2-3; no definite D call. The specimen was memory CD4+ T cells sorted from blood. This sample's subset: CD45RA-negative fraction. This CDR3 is CAISESWDTQYF. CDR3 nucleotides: TGTGCCATCAGTGAGTCCTGGGATACGCAGTATTTT.